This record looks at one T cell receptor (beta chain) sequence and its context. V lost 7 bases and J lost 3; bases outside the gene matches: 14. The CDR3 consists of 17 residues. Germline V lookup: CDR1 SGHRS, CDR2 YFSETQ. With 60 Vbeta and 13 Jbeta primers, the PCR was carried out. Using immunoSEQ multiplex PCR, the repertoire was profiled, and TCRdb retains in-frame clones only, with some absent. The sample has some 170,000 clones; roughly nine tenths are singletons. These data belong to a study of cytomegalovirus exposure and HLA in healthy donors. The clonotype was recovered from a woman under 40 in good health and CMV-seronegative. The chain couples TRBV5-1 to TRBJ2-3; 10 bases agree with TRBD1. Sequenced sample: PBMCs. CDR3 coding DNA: TGCGCCAGCGCTACTTTCCCCGGGACAGGGGCGACAGATACGCAGTATTTT. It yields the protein CASATFPGTGATDTQYF.